A single T cell receptor beta chain is shown here with its context. The record originates from a study of blood T cell repertoires in COVID-19. Profiled with immunoSEQ multiplex PCR; TCRdb holds only in-frame clones, not every one. Among roughly 240,000 clones, about 80% were seen once, and the ten largest hold 3.6%. The V and J ends lost 4 bases and 0 bases respectively, with 13 bases between them. The CDR3 is 15 residues long. Germline V gene data show CDR1 as SGHRS and CDR2 as YFSETQ. This chain connects TRBV5-1 to TRBJ1-1, with D possibly matching TRBD1 (5 bases). The receptor comes from a woman between 35 and 50 years old who had been exposed to COVID-19. The sequencing input was PBMCs or T cells enriched from blood (not recorded which). CDR3 protein: CASSGTGRMNTEAFF. CDR3 sequence (DNA): TGCGCCAGCAGCGGAACAGGCCGCATGAACACTGAAGCTTTCTTT. The variable domain in full, with the rest retrieved from reference TRBV5-1 and TRBJ1-1, is KAGVTQTPRYLIKTRGQQVTLSCSPISGHRSVSWYQQTPGQGLQFLFEYFSETQRNKGNFPGRFSGRQFSNSRSEMNVSTLELGDSALYLCASSGTGRMNTEAFFGQGTRLTVV.